This T cell receptor (beta chain) came from a study of early T cells in non-severe SARS-CoV-2 infection. Broader study findings: A preference for anti-spike CD8 responses marked VDJdb matching, which missed private and CD4 specificities.

This clonotype was seen a few times. Its matching antigen is unknown. Individually, cDNA molecules had unique molecular identifiers attached to them. TCRdb ran MiXCR on the 5' RACE reads and lists one entry per CDR3 protein. The repertoire consists of over 70,000 distinct CDR3 sequences, with 14% occurring once and the leading ten covering around 7%. This CDR3 is built from 14 residues. Germline V CDR1 and CDR2: SGHRS, YFSETQ. Trimming stripped 2 bases from V and 5 bases from J, with 14 bases between. The TCR sequence derives from an adult who was a healthcare worker with PCR-confirmed SARS-CoV-2 infection or an uninfected control (not recorded which). Source material: whole blood. This chain joins TRBV5-1 and TRBJ2-7, with D possibly being TRBD1 (6 bases). The CDR3 here is CASSFRDTPDEQYF. The CDR3 nucleotides read TGCGCCAGCAGCTTCCGGGACACGCCTGACGAGCAGTACTTC.